This T cell receptor (beta chain) was recovered during a study of T cell changes during pregnancy in multiple sclerosis (dated by TCRdb to 2018 to 2020). At the level of the whole study: The study examined how the T cell repertoire changed over the course of pregnancy in women with multiple sclerosis.

The library was built by means of the immunoSEQ multiplex PCR assay. Held by TCRdb, this immuneACCESS table contains in-frame sequences only and omits some clones. Under half of the omission traces to an unresolved V gene where checked; the cause of the rest is unknown. The sample table records some 30,000 clones; less than 90% of these occur just once. 7% to 9% of the sample rests with the top ten. Remarks on this clone: The specificity of this receptor is unknown. No base-level quality is on record; no much larger clone is a single base apart.

V loses 0 bases of germline sequence and J loses 1 base, and the interval between the two ends is 9 bases. The CDR3 runs 15 residues from the cysteine to the phenylalanine. CDR3 DNA is the only sequence kept; it has 45 bases, read in frame from the first base. The CDR1 and CDR2 encoded by the germline V gene are LGHNA and YSLEER. The chain couples TRBV4-3 to TRBJ1-1, with the D gene not clear enough to name. The TCR originated in a female donor with multiple sclerosis, enrolled in a pregnancy study. This specimen was CD8+ T cells from peripheral blood mononuclear cells, taken before pregnancy. Read as DNA, the sequence is TGCGCCAGCAGCCAAGATCGGAGTACGAACACTGAAGCTTTCTTT. Its protein reads: CASSQDRSTNTEAFF.